The rows below give T cell receptor beta chains drawn from one sample of a study of blood T cell repertoires in COVID-19. The method was immunoSEQ multiplex PCR; TCRdb's version includes in-frame clones alone and lacks a portion of them. The data hold more than 200,000 clones, with over 80% observed a single time. The sequencing input was peripheral blood. The receptors stem from a man aged 30 to 39 with COVID-19, enrolled during active disease. The CDR3 runs from the conserved cysteine through the conserved F or W. Fields, in order: J gene, V gene, clone size, D gene, CDR3 DNA, CDR3 protein. A D gene is named only where the DNA matches it firmly. Some rows have no size entry. The others give once, few or many, or a class for an expanded clone.

TRBJ2-7 | TRBV7-2 | NA | TRBD2 | TGTGCCAGCAGCCCTCGGACTAGCGGGGGGCCCTACGAGCAGTACTTC | CASSPRTSGGPYEQYF
TRBJ1-5 | TRBV4-3 | NA | TRBD1 | TGCGCCAGCAGCCAAGAAAGGAGGGGGCACCAGCCCCAGCATTTT | CASSQERRGHQPQHF
TRBJ2-7 | TRBV7-2 | NA | NA | TGTGCCAGCAGCCCCACCGGGACATTTCTCTACGAGCAGTACTTC | CASSPTGTFLYEQYF
TRBJ2-7 | TRBV27 | NA | NA | TGTGCCAGCAGTTTAGACTCTACGGGGTATCTCGAGCAGTACTTC | CASSLDSTGYLEQYF
TRBJ2-1 | TRBV2 | few | TRBD1 | TGTGCCAGCAGCAGAACGGGACAGGGGGTTCGTGAGCAGTTCTTC | CASSRTGQGVREQFF
TRBJ1-1 | TRBV19 | NA | TRBD1 | TGTGCCAGTAGGAAAACAGGGGCGAACACTGAAGCTTTCTTT | CASRKTGANTEAFF
TRBJ1-1 | TRBV19 | NA | NA | TGTGCCAGTAGTACCCTGACACGAGCAATGAACACTGAAGCTTTCTTT | CASSTLTRAMNTEAFF
TRBJ2-7 | TRBV5-4 | NA | NA | TGTGCCAGCAGCTTGGCTGATACAGCCTACGAGCAGTACTTC | CASSLADTAYEQYF
TRBJ1-2 | TRBV2 | NA | NA | TGTGCCAGCAGTGAAGCCTTGGGGGGTGATTACTATGGCTACACCTTC | CASSEALGGDYYGYTF
TRBJ2-7 | TRBV27 | NA | NA | TGTGCCAGCAGTCCTTACGGGAACTCCTACGAGCAGTACTTC | CASSPYGNSYEQYF
TRBJ2-7 | TRBV11-1 | NA | NA | TGTGCCAGCAGCTTAGAAGGGGGAAGATCCCACGAGCAGTACTTC | CASSLEGGRSHEQYF
TRBJ2-7 | TRBV3-1/TRBV3-2 | NA | TRBD1 | TGTGCCAGCAGCCGAAGAGAGACAGGGGGCTCCTACGAGCAGTACTTC | CASSRRETGGSYEQYF
TRBJ2-2 | TRBV29-1 | NA | TRBD1 | TGCAGCCCACTCCGGACAGGGAACACCGGGGAGCTGTTTTTT | CSPLRTGNTGELFF
TRBJ2-7 | TRBV7-2 | NA | NA | TGTGCCAGCAGCTTAGTTAGTTTTACAGCCGAGCAGTACTTC | CASSLVSFTAEQYF
TRBJ2-7 | TRBV15 | NA | TRBD2 | TGTGCCACCAGCAGACTCCTCGGGGGGGCGCCCACCTACGAGCAGTACTTC | CATSRLLGGAPTYEQYF